The sequence of this T cell receptor beta chain was determined in a study of T-cell reconstitution after alpha-beta-depleted transplantation in children. Unique molecular identifiers tagged the TCRbeta library. TCRdb reanalysed the PCR reads using MiXCR and keeps one entry per CDR3 protein. Of fewer than 700,000 distinct CDR3 sequences listed, about an eighth are singletons. The ends lost 3 bases at V and 10 bases at J; junction bases unmatched: 17. From germline, CDR1 is SGHAT and CDR2 FQNNGV. The CDR3 is 17 amino acids. Study findings and constraints: One year after transplant, T-cell counts and diversity came mostly from newly produced T cells. After transplant, high TCRbeta diversity at day 60 in some patients arose from surviving recipient T cells and thymic progenitors.

This clonotype was picked up a small number of times. Antigen: not known. The chain recombines TRBV11-2 with TRBJ2-1; 8 nucleotides align to TRBD2. The origin of this receptor is a male patient aged 5 to 17 who had a stem cell transplant for acute myeloid leukemia, so the T cells may come from the graft donor. The material was PBMCs, mostly from graft donor cells, obtained 360 days after TCRalphabeta/CD19-depleted stem cell transplant. CDR3: CASSFRGGREPLGEQFF. The CDR3 DNA reads as TGTGCCAGCAGCTTCCGGGGGGGGCGGGAGCCCTTGGGGGAGCAGTTCTTC.